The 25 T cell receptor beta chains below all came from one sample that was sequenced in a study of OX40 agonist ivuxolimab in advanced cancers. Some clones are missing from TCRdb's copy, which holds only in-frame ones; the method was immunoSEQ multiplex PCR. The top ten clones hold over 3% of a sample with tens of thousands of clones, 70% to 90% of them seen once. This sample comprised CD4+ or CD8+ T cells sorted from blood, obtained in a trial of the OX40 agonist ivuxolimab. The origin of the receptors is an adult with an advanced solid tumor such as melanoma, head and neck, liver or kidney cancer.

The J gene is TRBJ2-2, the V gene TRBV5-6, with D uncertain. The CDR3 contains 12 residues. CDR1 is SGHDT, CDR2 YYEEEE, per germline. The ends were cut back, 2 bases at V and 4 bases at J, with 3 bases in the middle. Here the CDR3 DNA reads TGTGCCAGCAGCTTTAGCACCGGGGAGCTGTTTTTT. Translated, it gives CASSFSTGELFF.

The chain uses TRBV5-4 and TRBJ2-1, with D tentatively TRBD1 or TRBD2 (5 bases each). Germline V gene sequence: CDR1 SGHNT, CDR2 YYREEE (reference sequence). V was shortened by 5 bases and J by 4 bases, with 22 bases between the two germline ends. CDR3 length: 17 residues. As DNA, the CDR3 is TGTGCCAGCAGTCCCTTCCTCCATCCGGGACCATACAATGAGCAGTTCTTC. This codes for CASSPFLHPGPYNEQFF.

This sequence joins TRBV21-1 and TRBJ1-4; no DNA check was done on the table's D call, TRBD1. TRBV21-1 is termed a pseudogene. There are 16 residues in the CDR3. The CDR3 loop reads CASSKALWADNEKLFF. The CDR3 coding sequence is TGTGCCAGCAGCAAAGCGCTTTGGGCAGATAATGAAAAACTGTTTTTT.

The CDR3 loop is CASTTNGSQSNEKLFF. The CDR3 DNA follows: TGTGCCAGCACCACGAACGGTAGTCAGTCAAATGAAAAACTGTTTTTT. This sequence joins TRBV21-1 and TRBJ1-4. TRBV21-1 is marked as a pseudogene. The CDR3 has 16 residues.

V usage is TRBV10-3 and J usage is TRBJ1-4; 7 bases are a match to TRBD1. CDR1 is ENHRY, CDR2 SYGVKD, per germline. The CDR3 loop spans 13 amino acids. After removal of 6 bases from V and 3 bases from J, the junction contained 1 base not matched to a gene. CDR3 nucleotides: TGTGCCATCAGGGGACAGTCTAATGAAAAACTGTTTTTT. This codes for CAIRGQSNEKLFF.

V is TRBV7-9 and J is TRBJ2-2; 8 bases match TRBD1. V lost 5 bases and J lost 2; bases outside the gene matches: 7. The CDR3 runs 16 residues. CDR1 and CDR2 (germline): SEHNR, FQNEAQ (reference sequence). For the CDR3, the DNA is TGTGCCAGCAGCCTATGGACAGGGACTAACACCGGGGAGCTGTTTTTT. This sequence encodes CASSLWTGTNTGELFF.

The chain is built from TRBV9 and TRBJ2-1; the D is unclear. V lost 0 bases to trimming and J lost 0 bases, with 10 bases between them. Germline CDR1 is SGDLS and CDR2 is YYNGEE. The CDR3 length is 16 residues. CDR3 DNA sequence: TGTGCCAGCAGCGTAGAAGAATCCTTCTCCTACAATGAGCAGTTCTTC. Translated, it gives CASSVEESFSYNEQFF. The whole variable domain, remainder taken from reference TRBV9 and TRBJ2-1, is DSGVTQTPKHLITATGQRVTLRCSPRSGDLSVYWYQQSLDQGLQFLIQYYNGEERAKGNILERFSAQQFPDLHSELNLSSLELGDSALYFCASSVEESFSYNEQFFGPGTRLTVL.

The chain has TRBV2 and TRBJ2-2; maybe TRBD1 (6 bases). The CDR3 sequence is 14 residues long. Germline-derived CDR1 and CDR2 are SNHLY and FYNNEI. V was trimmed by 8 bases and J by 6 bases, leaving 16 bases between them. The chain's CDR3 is CASVLQGLAGELFF. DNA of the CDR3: TGTGCCAGCGTTCTGCAGGGGTTGGCCGGGGAGCTGTTTTTT. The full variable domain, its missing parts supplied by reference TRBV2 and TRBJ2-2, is EPEVTQTPSHQVTQMGQEVILRCVPISNHLYFYWYRQILGQKVEFLVSFYNNEISEKSEIFDDQFSVERPDGSNFTLKIRSTKLEDSAMYFCASVLQGLAGELFFGEGSRLTVL.

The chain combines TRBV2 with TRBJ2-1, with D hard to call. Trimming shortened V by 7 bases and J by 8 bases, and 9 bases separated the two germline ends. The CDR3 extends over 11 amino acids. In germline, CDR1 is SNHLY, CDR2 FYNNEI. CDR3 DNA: TGTGCCAGCAAAGGGTCGGATGAGCAGTTCTTC. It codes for CASKGSDEQFF.

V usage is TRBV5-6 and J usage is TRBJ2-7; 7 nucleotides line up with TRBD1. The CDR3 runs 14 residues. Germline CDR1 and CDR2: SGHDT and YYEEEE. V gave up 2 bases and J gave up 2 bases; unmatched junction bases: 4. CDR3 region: CASSFGTVPYEQYF. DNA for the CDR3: TGTGCCAGCAGCTTCGGGACAGTACCCTACGAGCAGTACTTC.

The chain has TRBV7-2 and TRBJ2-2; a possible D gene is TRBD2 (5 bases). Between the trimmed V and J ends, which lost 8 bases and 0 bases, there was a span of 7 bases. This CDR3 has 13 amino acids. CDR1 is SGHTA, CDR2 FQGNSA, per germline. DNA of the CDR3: TGTGCCAGCGCGGGTACGAACACCGGGGAGCTGTTTTTT. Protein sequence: CASAGTNTGELFF.

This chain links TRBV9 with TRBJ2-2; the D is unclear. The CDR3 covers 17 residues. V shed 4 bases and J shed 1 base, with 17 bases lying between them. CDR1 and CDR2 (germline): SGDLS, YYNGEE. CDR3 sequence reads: CASSPKVAELNTGELFF. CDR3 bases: TGTGCCAGCAGCCCTAAAGTCGCGGAGTTGAACACCGGGGAGCTGTTTTTT.

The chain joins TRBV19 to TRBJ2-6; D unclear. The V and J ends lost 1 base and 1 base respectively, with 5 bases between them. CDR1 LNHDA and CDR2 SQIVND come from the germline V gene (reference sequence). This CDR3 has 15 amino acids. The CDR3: CASSIAGSGANVLTF. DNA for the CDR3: TGTGCCAGTAGTATAGCTGGGTCTGGGGCCAACGTCCTGACTTTC.

In nucleotides, the CDR3 is TGTGCCAGGGGGCAGGGTGGGACTAATGAAAAACTGTTTTTT. Translated, it gives CARGQGGTNEKLFF. The V and J genes are TRBV5-3 and TRBJ1-4; a weak D match, TRBD1 (5 bases). TRBV5-3 is an ORF for which the function is uncertain. The CDR3 consists of 14 residues. V was pared by 8 bases and J by 2 bases, with 13 bases between.

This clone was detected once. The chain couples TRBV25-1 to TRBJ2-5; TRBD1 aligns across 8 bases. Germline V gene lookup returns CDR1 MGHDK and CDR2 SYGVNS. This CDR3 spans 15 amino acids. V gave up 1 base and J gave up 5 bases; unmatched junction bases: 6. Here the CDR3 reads CASSEWEGQGETQYF. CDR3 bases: TGTGCCAGCAGTGAATGGGAAGGACAGGGTGAGACCCAGTACTTC. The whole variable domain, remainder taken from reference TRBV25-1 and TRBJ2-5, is EADIYQTPRYLVIGTGKKITLECSQTMGHDKMYWYQQDPGMELHLIHYSYGVNSTEKGDLSSESTVSRIRTEHFPLTLESARPSHTSQYLCASSEWEGQGETQYFGPGTRLLVL.

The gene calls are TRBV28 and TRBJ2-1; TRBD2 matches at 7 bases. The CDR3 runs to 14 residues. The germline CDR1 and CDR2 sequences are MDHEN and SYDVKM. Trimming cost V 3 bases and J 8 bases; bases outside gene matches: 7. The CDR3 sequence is CASSFRAGMDEQFF. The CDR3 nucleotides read TGTGCCAGCAGTTTTCGAGCGGGAATGGATGAGCAGTTCTTC.

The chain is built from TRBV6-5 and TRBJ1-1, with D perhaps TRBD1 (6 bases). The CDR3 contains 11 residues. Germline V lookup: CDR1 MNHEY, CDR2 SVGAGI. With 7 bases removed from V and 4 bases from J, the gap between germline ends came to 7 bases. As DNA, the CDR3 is TGTGCCAGCAAGGGGGGCACTGAAGCTTTCTTT. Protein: CASKGGTEAFF.

CDR3 in DNA: TGCGCCAGCAGCCAAGTCCCGCCGGGGGGGGGCACAGATACGCAGTATTTT. This encodes CASSQVPPGGGTDTQYF. The rearrangement uses TRBV4-1 and TRBJ2-3; 8 bases line up with TRBD2. The V segment lost 1 base and the J segment 1 base; nucleotides outside the gene matches: 7. Per the germline V gene, CDR1 is MGHRA and CDR2 is YSYEKL. The CDR3 runs 17 residues.

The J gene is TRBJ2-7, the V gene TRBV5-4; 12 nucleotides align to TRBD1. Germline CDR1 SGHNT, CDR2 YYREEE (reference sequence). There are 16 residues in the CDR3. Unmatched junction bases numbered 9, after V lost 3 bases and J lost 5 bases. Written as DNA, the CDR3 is TGTGCCAGCAGCTATGCCGGGACAGGGGGCGTCCACGAGCAGTACTTC. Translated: CASSYAGTGGVHEQYF.

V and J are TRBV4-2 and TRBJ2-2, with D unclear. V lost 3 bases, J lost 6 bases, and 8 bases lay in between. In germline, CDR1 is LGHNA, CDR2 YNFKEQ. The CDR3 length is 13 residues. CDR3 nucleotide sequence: TGTGCCAGCAGCCATAGCAACGCCGGGGAGCTGTTTTTT. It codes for CASSHSNAGELFF.

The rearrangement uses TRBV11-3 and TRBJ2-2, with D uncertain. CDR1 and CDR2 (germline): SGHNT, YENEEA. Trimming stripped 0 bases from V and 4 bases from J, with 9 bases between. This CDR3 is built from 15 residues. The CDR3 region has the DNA TGTGCCAGCAGCTTAGATGTAGAGTCCACCGGGGAGCTGTTTTTT. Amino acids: CASSLDVESTGELFF.

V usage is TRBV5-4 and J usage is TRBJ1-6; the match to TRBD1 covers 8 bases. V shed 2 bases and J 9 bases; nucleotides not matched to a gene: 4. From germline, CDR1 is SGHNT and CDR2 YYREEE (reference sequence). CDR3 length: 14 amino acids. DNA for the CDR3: TGTGCCAGCAGCTTTCCAGGGGGCAGTTCACCCCTCCACTTT. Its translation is CASSFPGGSSPLHF.

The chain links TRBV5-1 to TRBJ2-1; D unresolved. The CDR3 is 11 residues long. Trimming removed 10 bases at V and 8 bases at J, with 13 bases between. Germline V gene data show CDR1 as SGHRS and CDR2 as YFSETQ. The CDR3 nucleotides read TGCGCCCTACTCTTGGTCGATGAGCAGTTCTTC. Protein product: CALLLVDEQFF.

Here the CDR3 DNA reads TGTGCCACCTCGGGAGGTGGATCCTACAATGAGCAGTTCTTC. The encoded protein is CATSGGGSYNEQFF. The rearrangement links TRBV7-6 to TRBJ2-1, with 7 bases matching TRBD2. The ends lost 10 bases at V and 1 base at J; junction bases unmatched: 7. CDR3 length: 14 amino acids. In germline, CDR1 is SGHVS, CDR2 FNYEAQ.

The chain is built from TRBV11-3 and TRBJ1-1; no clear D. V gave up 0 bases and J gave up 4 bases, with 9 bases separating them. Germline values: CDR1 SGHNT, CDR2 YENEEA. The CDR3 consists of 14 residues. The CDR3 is CASSLDPAGTEAFF. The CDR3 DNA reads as TGTGCCAGCAGCTTAGATCCAGCGGGCACTGAAGCTTTCTTT.